The 5 T cell receptor beta chains given below trace back to one sample, sequenced in a study of shared clonotypes between healthy human individuals. Naive CD8 cells lacked CD45RO, underwent positive selection for CCR7 and left out terminally differentiated effector memory CD45RA+ cells. Method: immunoSEQ multiplex PCR; TCRdb's copy keeps in-frame clones and lacks some. This table holds about 2 million clones, about 95% found once. The sequenced sample consisted of naive CD8+ T cells sorted from blood. These TCRs come from a young man in good health.

The J gene is TRBJ2-2, the V gene TRBV30; maybe TRBD2 (6 bases). Germline V gene data show CDR1 as GTSNPN and CDR2 as SVGIG (reference sequence). CDR3 length: 15 residues. The V end lost 2 bases, the J end lost 7 bases, and 17 bases lay between the germline ends. CDR3 sequence reads: CAWSTDGGSGGELFF. The CDR3 DNA sequence: TGTGCCTGGAGTACCGACGGAGGGTCCGGCGGGGAGCTGTTTTTT.

This chain links TRBV10-2 with TRBJ1-6, with D uncertain. The length of the CDR3 is 15 residues. V lost 2 bases, J lost 4 bases, and 9 bases lay in between. Germline CDR1 reads WSHSY; CDR2 reads SAAADI. The CDR3 sequence is CASSENTFYNSPLHF. CDR3 nucleotides: TGCGCCAGCAGTGAGAATACCTTTTATAATTCACCCCTCCACTTT.

CDR3 residues: CASSLSKLRGDNSPLHF. CDR3 sequence (DNA): TGTGCCAGCAGTTTATCCAAACTCAGAGGGGATAATTCACCCCTCCACTTT. V gene TRBV27 combines with J gene TRBJ1-6; D may be TRBD1 (5 bases). V dropped 0 bases and J dropped 5 bases, with 14 bases sitting between them. Per germline, CDR1 MNHEY and CDR2 SMNVEV (reference sequence). CDR3 length: 17 amino acids.

The V and J genes are TRBV28 and TRBJ2-7; 8 bases match TRBD1. Per germline, CDR1 MDHEN and CDR2 SYDVKM. Germline trimming cut 5 bases from V and 7 bases from J; bases unmatched to any gene: 16. This CDR3 contains 16 residues. The CDR3 bases are TGTGCCAGCAGTGCCGGGACAGGCCTTCCGTACGTGGAGCAGTACTTC. Residues: CASSAGTGLPYVEQYF.

The chain carries TRBV5-1 and TRBJ1-1; TRBD1 is a possible D gene (6 bases). Germline CDR1 reads SGHRS; CDR2 reads YFSETQ. This CDR3 is built from 15 residues. V was shortened by 0 bases and J by 6 bases, with 15 bases between the two germline ends. The CDR3 sequence: CASSLGGGGGPEAFF. The CDR3 DNA is TGCGCCAGCAGCTTGGGTGGAGGCGGGGGCCCTGAAGCTTTCTTT.